This TCR beta chain is drawn from a study of T-cell reconstitution after alpha-beta-depleted transplantation in children. This clonotype is medium-sized in the sample. Unique molecular identifiers were incorporated when the TCRbeta library was constructed. TCRdb redid the calling of the PCR reads with MiXCR, one entry per CDR3 protein. The sample gives 7,500 to 8,500 distinct CDR3 sequences, about 30% of which show up once; around 2% is in the top ten. Trimming removed 8 bases from V and 5 bases from J; junction bases left unmatched: 13. CDR3 length: 15 residues. Germline V CDR1 and CDR2: SGHDT, YYEEEE.

V usage is TRBV5-6 and J usage is TRBJ2-1; TRBD1 agrees at 7 bases. This sequence was found in a boy in the first two years of life who had a stem cell transplant for SCID, so the T cells may come from the graft donor. The material was peripheral blood, obtained 60 days after TCRalphabeta/CD19-depleted stem cell transplant. The DNA of the CDR3 is TGTGCCAGTAGCCTTGACAGGGAATCCAACAATGAGCAGTTCTTC. It encodes CASSLDRESNNEQFF.